Below, one T cell receptor beta chain is given with its context. The sample originates from a study of CD8 T cells in Susac syndrome. The J segment lost 4 bases and the V segment lost 0 bases, leaving 2 bases of the junction unmatched. Germline V gene lookup returns CDR1 DFQATT and CDR2 SNEGSKA (reference sequence). This CDR3 comprises 13 residues. Reverse transcription used about 0.45 to 1 ug RNA and random hexamers. TCRdb analysed the immunoSEQ multiplex PCR reads with MiXCR anew, one entry per CDR3 protein. The data show about 150,000 distinct CDR3 sequences, with less than 97% seen just once and approximately 0.15% held by the top ten.

The sample consisted of CD8+ T cells from PBMCs. The receptor's source is a human donor with multiple sclerosis. V usage is TRBV20-1 and J usage is TRBJ1-2; 7 nucleotides match TRBD1. CDR3 sequence reads: CSARDRDSYGYTF. The CDR3 nucleotides read TGCAGTGCTAGAGATAGGGACAGCTATGGCTACACCTTC.